This TCR beta chain was identified during a study of CD8+ T cells in alopecia areata. Findings and limits, study-wide: The study found higher clonality in lesional than normal scalp, especially in alopecia totalis/universalis.

In alopecia areata patients, both lesional scalp punch biopsies and peripheral blood were collected. Germline CDR1 is SGHVS and CDR2 is FQNEAQ. Trimming removed 2 bases at V and 12 bases at J, with 10 bases between. The CDR3 length is 12 residues. Concerning this clone itself: Its antigen is unidentified.

RNA extraction was followed by reverse transcription into cDNA, which acted as the sequencing template. Clones were sequenced by immunoSEQ multiplex PCR, and TCRdb holds only the in-frame ones, with some missing. The table has about 100,000 clones, about 50% seen once. This TCR came from a human donor with alopecia areata. J is TRBJ1-4 and V is TRBV7-8; D is ambiguous. Sequencing was carried out using NKG2D-low CD8+ T cells sorted from blood. CDR3 loop: CASSLYTRQLFF. The CDR3 DNA follows: TGTGCCAGCAGCTTATATACGCGTCAACTGTTTTTT.